Listed below are T cell receptor beta chains from one sample, sequenced in a study of cytomegalovirus exposure and HLA in healthy donors. Generated by immunoSEQ multiplex PCR, the TCRdb table keeps only in-frame clones and is missing some. The repertoire holds around 200,000 clones, with around nine tenths as singletons. Sequencing input: PBMCs. The origin of the receptors is a woman aged 18-29 years in good health and CMV-seronegative. Both conserved end residues are part of each CDR3. The order of the fields is J gene, D gene, V gene, clone size, CDR3 DNA, CDR3 protein. A D gene is named only where the DNA matches it firmly. Size values are once, few and many counts, or a class for expanded clones, and some rows have none.

>TRBJ1-2|TRBD1|TRBV2|.
TGTGCCAGGAAACAGGGGATCAACTATGGCTACACCTTC
CARKQGINYGYTF
>TRBJ2-7|TRBD2|TRBV7-2|.
TGTGCCAGCAGCTATGGACTAGCGGGCAACCTCTACGAGCAGTACTTC
CASSYGLAGNLYEQYF
>TRBJ1-2|.|TRBV20-1|.
TGCAGTGCTAGTAGCCCATATGGCTACACCTTC
CSASSPYGYTF
>TRBJ2-3|.|TRBV4-1|.
TGCGCCAGCAGCCCCCCGGGGAAGCCTAGCACAGATACGCAGTATTTT
CASSPPGKPSTDTQYF
>TRBJ2-7|TRBD2|TRBV7-9|.
TGTGCCAGCAGCCGCCTAGCGGGGGGTCCCTACGAGCAGTACTTC
CASSRLAGGPYEQYF
>TRBJ2-5|TRBD2|TRBV4-2|.
TGTGCCAGCAGCTTAACGGGACTAGCGGGGGGGCAGGAGACCCAGTACTTC
CASSLTGLAGGQETQYF
>TRBJ2-5|TRBD2|TRBV11-2|.
TGTGCCAGCAGCCGCGCGGGGGGGAAATACCAAGAGACCCAGTACTTC
CASSRAGGKYQETQYF
>TRBJ2-2|.|TRBV7-3|.
TGTGCCAGCAGCTTCAGTAACACCGGGGAGCTGTTTTTT
CASSFSNTGELFF
>TRBJ2-7|.|TRBV5-4|once
TGTGCCAGCAGCCGAGGAGGCTACCTTCCCTACGAGCAGTACTTC
CASSRGGYLPYEQYF
>TRBJ1-1|.|TRBV2|.
TGTGCCAGCTCCCGAAGACAAGGCAACACTGAAGCTTTCTTT
CASSRRQGNTEAFF
>TRBJ2-7|.|TRBV4-2|.
TGTGCCAGCAGCCAAGAATGGGGCGGCCTCTACGGCGAGCAGTACTTC
CASSQEWGGLYGEQYF
>TRBJ2-7|TRBD2|TRBV10-3|.
TGTGCCATCAGGCCAGGGGCGGGGGGCTACGAGCAGTACTTC
CAIRPGAGGYEQYF
>TRBJ1-5|TRBD1|TRBV7-9|.
TGTGCCAGCAGCCCCGGGACAGTCCATCAGCCCCAGCATTTT
CASSPGTVHQPQHF
>TRBJ2-7|TRBD1|TRBV18|.
TGTGCCAGCTCAGCTTCCGGGACAGGGGGCCACGAGCAGTACTTC
CASSASGTGGHEQYF
>TRBJ2-3|.|TRBV5-6|.
TGTGCCAGCAGCTTGTGGACAGCTAGCACAGATACGCAGTATTTT
CASSLWTASTDTQYF
>TRBJ2-7|TRBD1|TRBV25-1|.
TGTGCCAGCAGCGACAGGGGCCCCATCGAGCAGTACTTC
CASSDRGPIEQYF
>TRBJ1-3|TRBD1|TRBV9|.
TGTGCCAGCAGCGTAGACCCGGGACAGGGGGCTGGAAACACCATATATTTT
CASSVDPGQGAGNTIYF
>TRBJ1-6|.|TRBV18|.
TGTGCCAGCGCGGACAGCGACCTTTATAATTCACCCCTCCACTTT
CASADSDLYNSPLHF
>TRBJ2-1|.|TRBV29-1|.
TGCAGCGTTGACCAGGGACTTTCCTACAATGAGCAGTTCTTC
CSVDQGLSYNEQFF
>TRBJ2-3|TRBD2|TRBV7-3|.
TGTGCCAGCAGCTTAGCGGCTAGCGGTCCCACAGATACGCAGTATTTT
CASSLAASGPTDTQYF
>TRBJ2-7|.|TRBV14|.
TGTGCCAGCAGCCAAGAATACGGTACCGCCTACGAGCAGTACTTC
CASSQEYGTAYEQYF
>TRBJ2-7|TRBD1|TRBV4-1|.
TGCGCCAGCAGCCCTTCGGGACAGAAAGACGAGCAGTACTTC
CASSPSGQKDEQYF
>TRBJ2-1|.|TRBV15|.
TGTGCCACCAGCAGAGGGGTCAGGGAGCAGTTCTTC
CATSRGVREQFF
>TRBJ2-5|TRBD2|TRBV19|few
TGTGCCAGTAGTATGGTGCTAGCGGGGGTTGAGACCCAGTACTTC
CASSMVLAGVETQYF
>TRBJ2-7|.|TRBV5-1|.
TGCGCCAGCAGCTTGCCGCCCCACGGAGGATCTGAAGAGCAGTACTTC
CASSLPPHGGSEEQYF
>TRBJ2-7|TRBD2|TRBV29-1|.
TGCAGCGTGCTCACTAGCGGGGCTTCCTACGAGCAGTACTTC
CSVLTSGASYEQYF
>TRBJ1-2|.|TRBV29-1|.
TGCAGCGTTGGGCAGCTAGACTCCTATGGCTACACCTTC
CSVGQLDSYGYTF
>TRBJ2-2|TRBD1|TRBV29-1|.
TGCAGCGTTCGGGACAGTGGGTCCGGGGAGCTGTTTTTT
CSVRDSGSGELFF
>TRBJ1-5|.|TRBV7-2|.
TGTGCCAGCAGTTTAAAGGCAGGGTTGGGTGACAATCAGCCCCAGCATTTT
CASSLKAGLGDNQPQHF
>TRBJ2-3|.|TRBV5-1|.
TGCGCCAGCAGAAACGACTTTTACACAGATACGCAGTATTTT
CASRNDFYTDTQYF
>TRBJ2-2|.|TRBV6-6|.
TGTGCCAGCAGCCTGGCCCCGACCGGGGAGCTGTTTTTT
CASSLAPTGELFF
>TRBJ2-6|TRBD2|TRBV7-9|.
TGTGCCAGCAGCTTAGGTATGGGGGGGACCCGATCCGGGGCCAACGTCCTGACTTTC
CASSLGMGGTRSGANVLTF
>TRBJ2-5|.|TRBV6-1|.
TGTGCCAGCAGTGGTGACGTTCAGGGCCAGTACTTC
CASSGDVQGQYF
>TRBJ1-1|.|TRBV7-9|.
TGTGCCAGCAGCCCCCGAGGGGAAGCTTTCTTT
CASSPRGEAFF
>TRBJ2-7|TRBD1|TRBV6-5|few
TGTGCCAGCAGCACTACAGGGGGCTACGAGCAGTACTTC
CASSTTGGYEQYF
>TRBJ2-7|TRBD1|TRBV7-6|.
TGTGCCAGCAGCAAATCGGACAGGGTAAGCTCCTACGAGCAGTACTTC
CASSKSDRVSSYEQYF
>TRBJ1-4|TRBD1|TRBV5-6|.
TGTGCCAGCTCCTCCCAGGGGGCGACTAATGAAAAACTGTTTTTT
CASSSQGATNEKLFF
>TRBJ2-7|TRBD2|TRBV9|.
TGTGCCAGCAGCGTAGGAGCGGGAGAGGAGCAGTACTTC
CASSVGAGEEQYF
>TRBJ2-1|TRBD1|TRBV6-5|.
TGTGCCAGCAGTAATAACAGGGACAGGGGTGAGCAGTTCTTC
CASSNNRDRGEQFF
>TRBJ2-7|TRBD2|TRBV7-9|.
TGTGCCAGCAGCCCCCCGGGACGGGGGGCCTACGAGCAGTACTTC
CASSPPGRGAYEQYF
>TRBJ2-7|.|TRBV5-1|.
TGCGCCAGCAGCTTGGATTTACCACCCTACGAGCAGTACTTC
CASSLDLPPYEQYF
>TRBJ2-7|.|TRBV19|.
TGTGCCAGTAGTATTTACGGCTACGAGCAGTACTTC
CASSIYGYEQYF
>TRBJ2-7|.|TRBV6-1|once
TGTGCCAGCAGCGAAGTCGGGGGAGGCGAGCAGTACTTC
CASSEVGGGEQYF
>TRBJ1-2|.|TRBV19|.
TGTGCCAGTACCCAGAACTATGGCTACACCTTC
CASTQNYGYTF
>TRBJ2-6|.|TRBV27|.
TGTGCCAGCAGTTCTTATCGCTCTGGGGCCAACGTCCTGACTTTC
CASSSYRSGANVLTF
>TRBJ2-4|.|TRBV5-4|.
TGTGCCAGCAGCTTGGACGGAGCCAAAAACATTCAGTACTTC
CASSLDGAKNIQYF
>TRBJ2-2|TRBD2|TRBV10-2|.
TGCGCCAGCAGTGAGGAGTGGGGACTAGCGGGGGGAAACACCGGGGAGCTGTTTTTT
CASSEEWGLAGGNTGELFF
>TRBJ2-7|TRBD1|TRBV19|.
TGTGCCAGTAGTATTACAGGGGGCGGATCAGACGAGCAGTACTTC
CASSITGGGSDEQYF
>TRBJ1-1|.|TRBV30|once
TGTGCCTGGAGCACCGGACAGCTGAACACTGAAGCTTTCTTT
CAWSTGQLNTEAFF
>TRBJ1-1|.|TRBV7-9|.
TGTGCCAGCCTAAACACTTTGACAGGAGTAATGAACACTGAAGCTTTCTTT
CASLNTLTGVMNTEAFF
>TRBJ2-1|TRBD2|TRBV19|.
TGTGCCAGTAGTATTTGGGGCGGGGGCTCCTACAATGAGCAGTTCTTC
CASSIWGGGSYNEQFF
>TRBJ1-2|.|TRBV29-1|.
TGCAGCGTTGAGGCAGGGATGGGCTATGGCTACACCTTC
CSVEAGMGYGYTF
>TRBJ2-7|.|TRBV4-1|.
TGCGCCAGCAGCCAACGGGGGACCTCCTACGAGCAGTACTTC
CASSQRGTSYEQYF
>TRBJ2-2|.|TRBV5-1|few
TGCGCCAGCAGGAAGCAGGCAGAGAACACCGGGGAGCTGTTTTTT
CASRKQAENTGELFF